One T cell receptor beta chain is described in this entry. What it recognizes is unknown. TCRdb used MiXCR to reprocess the 5' RACE reads, holding one entry per CDR3 protein. The table includes 400,000 to 450,000 distinct CDR3 sequences, about a sixth detected once. These data originate in a study of CD8 T cells in ankylosing spondylitis. The germline gives CDR1 MDHEN, CDR2 SYDVKM. CDR3 length: 13 residues. The V gene end was trimmed by 8 bases and the J gene end by 2 bases; junction bases not matched to a gene: 2. Study-wide findings and caveats: In ankylosing spondylitis blood, a motif of roughly eight highly homologous TCR beta variants appeared characteristic.

The specimen sequenced was blood, either unsorted or a sorted T cell fraction (not recorded which). The chain links TRBV28 to TRBJ2-1, with 8 bases lining up with TRBD1. This receptor was obtained from a male donor with ankylosing spondylitis. The CDR3 DNA sequence: TGTGCCAGCGGACAGGGTCCCTACAATGAGCAGTTCTTC. Its translation is CASGQGPYNEQFF.